The clone carrying this TCR beta chain has ten or more counts. Its antigen is still unknown. This record belongs to a study of response to subunit inactivated influenza vaccine. CDR3 length: 15 residues. The V and J ends lost 3 bases and 4 bases respectively, with 16 bases between them. From germline, CDR1 is SGHDT and CDR2 YYEEEE. TCRdb re-derived calls from the RT-PCR reads in MiXCR, one entry per CDR3 protein. Altogether about 240,000 distinct CDR3 sequences are present, 12% being singletons, with the ten largest covering 7.5% to 10%. Study results and caveats: That few new T cells are recruited by each seasonal influenza vaccination was the authors' suggestion.

This chain links TRBV5-6 with TRBJ1-2; tentative D call: TRBD1 (6 bases). This TCR was sampled from a man in his forties or fifties who received an inactivated influenza vaccine. Sequencing used non-naive T cells sorted from PBMCs, obtained 14 to 15 days before vaccination. The CDR3 nucleotides are TGTGCCAGCAGCTCGAGTGGGGGGGCCCTCTATGGCTACACCTTC. This encodes CASSSSGGALYGYTF.